The T cell receptor (beta chain) described here comes from a study of T cells in Graves' hyperthyroidism and ophthalmopathy (dated by TCRdb to about 2019). Regarding the research as a whole: Peripheral blood samples were taken at the time of initial diagnosis, prior to any treatment. Following sampling, methimazole starting at 30 mg daily was given to hyperthyroidism patients, and high-dose intravenous methylprednisolone was given to ophthalmopathy patients. The paper describes TCR Vbeta CDR3 sequencing of 120 to 150 peripheral blood samples, made up of around 41 ophthalmopathy patients, some 80 hyperthyroidism patients and 17 progressor patients. Prospective prediction of ophthalmopathy was tested in an independent validation cohort consisting of roughly 20 hyperthyroidism patients and approximately 16 patients who later progressed to ophthalmopathy. The 75 to 100 discovery patients were divided at random into training and test sets in a 7:3 ratio. In roughly six Graves' hyperthyroidism patients, the study also compared T-cell repertoires from thyroid tissue with T-cell repertoires from blood. To identify TCR V-J signatures that set the groups apart, the researchers used a discovery cohort of 100 patients, made up of roughly 40 with Graves' ophthalmopathy and around 58 with stable Graves' hyperthyroidism. Points the paper makes about the study in general: During validation, the model predicted progression to ophthalmopathy a median of approximately 7 months ahead of onset, with roughly 65% sensitivity and less than 85% specificity. Blood samples also contained most of the expanded thyroid clonotypes (frequency above 0.001), which suggests that blood repertoires may reflect thyroid immune responses. A model built on a 13 V-J signature distinguished ophthalmopathy from stable hyperthyroidism, reaching 87.88% sensitivity and around 81% specificity in cross-validation and 80%/75% in testing. Sample size was not statistically predetermined, and blinding of investigators to group allocation was not performed.

Stable Graves' hyperthyroidism was defined as no progression to ophthalmopathy during 18 months of follow-up. Hyperthyroidism patients were newly diagnosed, with disease duration under 2 months, and aged 18 to 65 years. Any patient with an uncontrolled infection, another autoimmune disease, pregnancy or lactation was excluded. Diagnoses were established on the basis of clinical symptoms, serum thyroxine and TRAb, thyroid ultrasound, and orbital computed tomography. PBMCs were isolated from more than 8 ml of fresh peripheral blood by Ficoll-Paque density gradient centrifugation. Trizol reagent was used to extract total RNA, and RNA quality was then checked on an Agilent 2100 Bioanalyzer. This clonotype was counted many times. Its cognate antigen has yet to be identified. The record has no base qualities; no much larger clone is one base away. V loses 0 bases of germline sequence and J loses 5 bases, and the interval between the two ends is 13 bases. Reading from cysteine to phenylalanine, the CDR3 counts 14 amino acids. Only CDR3 DNA remains: 42 bases, in frame from the first base. The germline V gene (reference sequence) supplies CDR1 DFQATT and CDR2 SNEGSKA.

Amplification of TCR beta CDR3 regions was carried out from RNA transcripts. The first round of RT-PCR for the TCR CDR3 was performed with the HTBI primer set and the Qiagen OneStep RT-PCR kit. A second multiplex PCR round built the libraries, followed by size selection and purification. The libraries were sequenced on an Illumina HiSeq2000 using paired-end 100 bp reads. The original methods were these. SOAPnuke was used to process the raw data, with reads discarded if the reads contained adapters or uncalled bases, had a mean Phred below 15, or lacked an exact constant-primer or identifier match. COPE v1.2.5 was used to merge high-quality paired reads, and clonotypes were defined as unique nucleotide sequences. Clonotypes were aligned to IMGT TRBV, TRBD and TRBJ reference segments using MiTCR v1.1. The analysis was restricted to V-J combinations with a frequency above 0.0001, which together covered just over 98% of the repertoires. The TCS score was defined as F50 (clonal expansion) divided by E x V (chaos), with BLOSUM62-based TCRdist calculated between CDR3 peptides within each V-J. Welch's t-statistics and random forest reduced some 510 V-J features to around 14, which were used in a naive Bayes classifier (R e1071). TCRdb reprocessed the public reads (quality trimming at Q25 with fastp, clone calling with MiXCR) and kept in-frame beta chains. CDR3 protein sequences are deduplicated, and each keeps its most common genes and DNA. The V and J calls and clone size come from TCRdb's table, not from the authors' own analysis. A total of about 620,000 distinct CDR3 sequences appear in this sample, roughly 15% of them only once. The ten largest clones add up to 3% to 4.5% of the sample.

The sample comprised blood. The sequence derives from a woman under 40 with Graves' hyperthyroidism. The sequence links TRBV20-1 to TRBJ2-5; the D gene lacks a confident call. CDR3 region: CSAREVGFPETQYF. Here is the DNA: TGCAGTGCTAGAGAGGTTGGGTTCCCGGAGACCCAGTACTTC.